These T cell receptor beta chains were read from a single sample in a study of shared clonotypes between healthy human individuals. Clones were sequenced by immunoSEQ multiplex PCR, and TCRdb holds only the in-frame ones, with some missing. The sample carries approximately 740,000 clones, roughly 92% recorded once. Source material: naive CD8+ T cells sorted from blood. Receptors originate from a man in his thirties or forties in good health. CDR3s include the opening cysteine and the closing phenylalanine or tryptophan. The order of the fields is D gene, J gene, clone size, V gene, CDR3 protein, CDR3 DNA. A D gene is named only where the DNA matches it firmly. Size is stated for part of the rows, as once, few or many counts, or as a class when the clone is expanded.

TRBD2 TRBJ2-7 - TRBV5-1 CASSWSGTSGNEQYF TGCGCCAGCAGCTGGTCCGGGACTAGCGGGAATGAGCAGTACTTC
- TRBJ2-1 - TRBV29-1 CSVQKGTLFTNEQFF TGCAGCGTTCAAAAGGGGACCCTGTTCACCAATGAGCAGTTCTTC
TRBD2 TRBJ2-7 - TRBV28 CASKAPSGRAPLAYEQYF TGTGCCAGCAAAGCGCCTAGCGGGAGGGCCCCTTTAGCCTACGAGCAGTACTTC
TRBD1 TRBJ1-4 - TRBV2 CASSDRALEKLFF TGTGCCAGCAGCGACAGGGCTCTAGAAAAACTGTTTTTT
- TRBJ1-1 - TRBV6-5 CASRMGGTEAFF TGTGCCAGCAGAATGGGGGGTACTGAAGCTTTCTTT
TRBD1 TRBJ1-1 - TRBV6-5 CASRPNRGLTEAFF TGTGCCAGCAGGCCAAACAGGGGCCTCACTGAAGCTTTCTTT
TRBD1 TRBJ2-4 - TRBV4-1 CASSHQGQGLPIQYF TGCGCCAGCAGCCACCAGGGACAGGGATTGCCCATTCAGTACTTC
TRBD1 TRBJ2-7 - TRBV5-6 CASSDRDSVWFPYEQYF TGTGCCAGCAGTGACCGGGACAGTGTGTGGTTCCCTTACGAGCAGTACTTC
TRBD1 TRBJ1-2 - TRBV9 CASSPRTGDGYTF TGTGCCAGCAGCCCAAGGACAGGGGACGGCTACACCTTC
- TRBJ2-1 - TRBV7-8 CASSFTAGQSYNEQFF TGTGCCAGCAGCTTCACAGCGGGACAATCCTACAATGAGCAGTTCTTC
TRBD1 TRBJ1-2 once TRBV18 CASSHGTGSFDYGYTF TGTGCCAGCTCCCACGGGACAGGTAGTTTCGACTATGGCTACACCTTC
- TRBJ1-6 - TRBV11-2 CASSSRDTLGGLNSPLHF TGTGCCAGCAGCTCGCGGGACACCCTTGGCGGGCTAAATTCACCCCTCCACTTT
TRBD1 TRBJ2-7 - TRBV6-5 CASTPQGANEQYF TGTGCCAGCACCCCACAGGGGGCGAACGAGCAGTACTTC
- TRBJ2-5 - TRBV13 CASSLGNQETQYF TGTGCCAGCAGCTTAGGGAACCAAGAGACCCAGTACTTC